Described below is a single T cell receptor beta chain sequence and its context. This entry belongs to a study of blood T cell repertoires in COVID-19. The data were produced by immunoSEQ multiplex PCR, yet TCRdb's version contains in-frame clones alone and is incomplete. The repertoire includes 110,000 to 150,000 clones, more than 75% of them detected once, and around 4.4% sits in the top ten. V shed 2 bases and J shed 6 bases, with 8 bases lying between them. The CDR3 has 13 residues. The germline V gene encodes CDR1 SGHTA and CDR2 FQGTGA. V is TRBV7-3 and J is TRBJ2-1; D remains ambiguous. The source of this sequence is a man aged 55-75 years with acute or convalescent COVID-19. Sequencing was carried out using peripheral blood. As DNA, the CDR3 is TGTGCCAGCAGCTTAGAGGTAGCCAATGAGCAGTTCTTC. Its protein product is CASSLEVANEQFF.